The present T cell receptor (beta chain) was sequenced within a study of blood T cells in healthy people across ages. Alongside a J-beta primer mix, a sample-barcoded 5' primer served in a second PCR lasting roughly 6 to 11 cycles. Unique molecular identifiers of 12 random nucleotides labeled each cDNA. TCRdb called the 5' RACE reads again in MiXCR, with one record for every CDR3 protein. The repertoire consists of some 710,000 distinct CDR3 sequences, with about half occurring once and the leading ten covering 15% to 20%. Trimming took off 0 bases at V and 2 bases at J, with 8 bases between the two ends. This CDR3 comprises 15 residues. CDR1 is DFQATT, CDR2 SNEGSKA, per germline (reference sequence). This clonotype was counted ten times or more. Its target is not known. Study results and caveats: A strong correlation between TCR beta diversity and naive T cell percentage was seen.

RNA extraction gave at least 5.5 micrograms of total RNA per sample. The J gene is TRBJ2-6, the V gene TRBV20-1; D gene unclear. This clonotype originated in an elderly man in good health. The sequencing input was blood. The chain's CDR3 is CSAREPRAGANVLTF. CDR3 DNA: TGCAGTGCTAGAGAACCTAGGGCTGGGGCCAACGTCCTGACTTTC.